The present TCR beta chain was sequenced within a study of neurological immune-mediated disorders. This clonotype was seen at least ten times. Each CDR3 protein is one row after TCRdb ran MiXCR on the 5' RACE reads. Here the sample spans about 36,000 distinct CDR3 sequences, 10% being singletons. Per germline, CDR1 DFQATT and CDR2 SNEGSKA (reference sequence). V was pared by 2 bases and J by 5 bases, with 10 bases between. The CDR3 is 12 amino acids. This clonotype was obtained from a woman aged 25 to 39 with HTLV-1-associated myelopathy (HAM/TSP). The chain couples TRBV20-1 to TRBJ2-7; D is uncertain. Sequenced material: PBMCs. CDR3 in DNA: TGCAGTGCTAGACGGTCGGTTGACGAGCAGTACTTC. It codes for CSARRSVDEQYF.